This paragraph covers one T cell receptor (beta chain) sequence. Antigen: not known. Expressed TCRB transcripts were sequenced because the entire RNA isolate underwent reverse transcription. Each sample of naive, central memory or regulatory T cells had, on average, about 3.57 million reads. Only in-frame clones appear in the TCRdb table, and some are missing; sequencing was by immunoSEQ multiplex PCR. Here the sample spans 200,000 to 250,000 clones, 9.6% being singletons. Markers CD45RO/CCR7/CD25/CD127/CD95/CD27 served to sort CD4+ naive, central memory, regulatory and stem cell-like memory cells. This sample was taken from a study of beta chain features in type 1 diabetes. General study findings and limits: Resolution of whether HLA type affects TCRB rearrangement was not achieved here.

The sample was naive CD4+ T cells from blood. The source of this sequence is a woman younger than 35 in good health.

The CDR3 loop reads CASSQPGQGIYEQYF. CDR3 nucleotide sequence: TGTGCCAGCAGCCAGCCGGGACAGGGGATCTACGAGCAGTACTTC. The rearrangement uses TRBV4-2 and TRBJ2-7; 10 bases fit TRBD1. The CDR3 runs 15 residues. V lost 3 bases to trimming and J lost 3 bases; unmatched junction nucleotides: 5. Germline lookup yields CDR1 LGHNA and CDR2 YNFKEQ.